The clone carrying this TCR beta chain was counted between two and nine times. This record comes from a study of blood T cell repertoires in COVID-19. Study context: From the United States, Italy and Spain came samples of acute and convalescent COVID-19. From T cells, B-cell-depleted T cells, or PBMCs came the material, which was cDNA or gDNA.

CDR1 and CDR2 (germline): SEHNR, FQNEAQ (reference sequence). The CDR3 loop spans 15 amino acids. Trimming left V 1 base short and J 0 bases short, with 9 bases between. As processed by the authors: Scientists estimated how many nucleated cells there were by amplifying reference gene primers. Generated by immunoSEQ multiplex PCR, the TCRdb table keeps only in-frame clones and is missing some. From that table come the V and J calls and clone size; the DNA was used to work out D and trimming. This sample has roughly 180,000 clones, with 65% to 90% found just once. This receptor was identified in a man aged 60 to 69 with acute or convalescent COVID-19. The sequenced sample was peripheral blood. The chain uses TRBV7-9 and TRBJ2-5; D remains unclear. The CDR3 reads CASSLGRQYQETQYF. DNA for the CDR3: TGTGCCAGCAGCTTAGGCCGCCAGTACCAAGAGACCCAGTACTTC.